The 6 T cell receptor beta chains given below trace back to one sample, sequenced in a study of blood T cell repertoires in COVID-19. TCRdb keeps only in-frame clones here, not all; method: immunoSEQ multiplex PCR. The table records about 88,000 clones, about 89% of them present only once. The sample comprised peripheral blood. The receptors were sampled from a human donor with active COVID-19. The donor label of this sample is uncertain.

This clone was seen just once. This sequence joins TRBV27 and TRBJ2-2; 9 bases are a match to TRBD2. V was pared by 6 bases and J by 0 bases, with 11 bases of the junction left unmatched. CDR1 is MNHEY, CDR2 SMNVEV, per germline (reference sequence). The CDR3 loop spans 18 amino acids. The CDR3 DNA reads TGTGCCAGCAGCCGGGACCTAGCGGGGCTCGCGAACACCGGGGAGCTGTTTTTT. This sequence encodes CASSRDLAGLANTGELFF.

V usage is TRBV5-1 and J usage is TRBJ2-2; 10 bases agree with TRBD2. Germline CDR1 reads SGHRS; CDR2 reads YFSETQ. V lost 7 bases, J lost 2 bases, and 8 bases stayed unmatched. The CDR3 runs to 16 residues. The CDR3 nucleotides are TGCGCCAGCGGGATAGCGGGGGGCTCCAACACCGGGGAGCTGTTTTTT. Residues: CASGIAGGSNTGELFF.

V gene TRBV2 combines with J gene TRBJ2-2; 9 bases are shared with TRBD1. V lost 6 bases to trimming and J lost 4 bases; unmatched junction nucleotides: 12. The CDR3 is made up of 17 amino acids. Looked up from germline, CDR1 is SNHLY and CDR2 is FYNNEI. As DNA, the CDR3 is TGTGCCAGCAGCGGGGACAGGGTACGGCAACCCACCGGGGAGCTGTTTTTT. Amino acids: CASSGDRVRQPTGELFF.

The chain is built from TRBV5-6 and TRBJ1-1; TRBD1 might be the D (5 bases). The length of the CDR3 is 14 residues. Looked up from germline, CDR1 is SGHDT and CDR2 is YYEEEE. Trimming stripped 2 bases from V and 6 bases from J, with 14 bases between. CDR3 sequence (DNA): TGTGCCAGCAGCTTATCAGGGTCGTGGGCTGAAGCTTTCTTT. Translated, it gives CASSLSGSWAEAFF.

This rearrangement joins TRBV6-6 to TRBJ2-3; 7 positions agree with TRBD2. CDR1 and CDR2 from the germline V gene are MNHNY and SVGAGI (reference sequence). V gave up 7 bases and J gave up 2 bases; unmatched junction bases: 12. This CDR3 has 16 amino acids. The CDR3 sequence: CASTKSGGSNTDTQYF. CDR3 DNA sequence: TGTGCCAGCACCAAATCGGGGGGATCCAACACAGATACGCAGTATTTT.

This rearrangement joins TRBV24-1 to TRBJ2-5; 12 bases agree with TRBD2. The CDR3 spans 15 residues. The trim removed 6 bases at V and 2 bases at J, leaving 3 bases unmatched. Germline V gene lookup returns CDR1 KGHDR and CDR2 SFDVKD. The CDR3 reads CATSPTSGGQETQYF. DNA for the CDR3: TGTGCCACCAGTCCGACTAGCGGGGGACAAGAGACCCAGTACTTC.